These T cell receptor beta chains were read from a single sample in a study of OX40 agonist ivuxolimab in advanced cancers. Produced via immunoSEQ multiplex PCR; TCRdb's table is partial and in-frame only. Among 68,000 or so clones listed, around 82% were seen once. The sequencing used CD4+ or CD8+ T cells sorted from blood, collected in a trial of the OX40 agonist ivuxolimab. The source is an adult with an advanced solid tumor such as melanoma, head and neck, liver or kidney cancer. CDR3s include the opening cysteine and the closing phenylalanine or tryptophan. The order of the fields is D gene, V gene, J gene, clone size, CDR3 DNA, CDR3 protein. D genes are given only for firm matches. Rows may omit the clone size; those that give it use once, few, many or a size class.

D gene: .
V gene: TRBV5-1
J gene: TRBJ2-7
clone size: .
CDR3 DNA: TGCGCCAGCAGCCAGGGGGTACTAGCGGAAATCTACGAGCAGTACTTC
CDR3 protein: CASSQGVLAEIYEQYF

D gene: TRBD1
V gene: TRBV6-5
J gene: TRBJ2-7
clone size: .
CDR3 DNA: TGTGCCAGCAGAACCGGGACAGGCGCTTCCTACGAGCAGTACTTC
CDR3 protein: CASRTGTGASYEQYF

D gene: .
V gene: TRBV2
J gene: TRBJ1-2
clone size: .
CDR3 DNA: TGTGCCAGCAGATTATCGGCGAGTGGCTACACCTTC
CDR3 protein: CASRLSASGYTF

D gene: TRBD1
V gene: TRBV19
J gene: TRBJ2-6
clone size: .
CDR3 DNA: TGTGCCAGTAGTATAGACACGGGACAGGGGGCTGGGGCCAACGTCCTGACTTTC
CDR3 protein: CASSIDTGQGAGANVLTF

D gene: TRBD1
V gene: TRBV28
J gene: TRBJ1-2
clone size: .
CDR3 DNA: TGTGCCAGCAGTTTAGCCGGGACAGCTAAATTAGGCTACACCTTC
CDR3 protein: CASSLAGTAKLGYTF

D gene: .
V gene: TRBV7-2
J gene: TRBJ1-1
clone size: .
CDR3 DNA: TGTGCCAGCAGCGGGGCCGGGACGGTGAACACTGAAGCTTTCTTT
CDR3 protein: CASSGAGTVNTEAFF

D gene: .
V gene: TRBV18
J gene: TRBJ2-5
clone size: .
CDR3 DNA: TGTGCCAGCTCACCAAGGGGAGAAGAGACCCAGTACTTC
CDR3 protein: CASSPRGEETQYF

D gene: .
V gene: TRBV4-3
J gene: TRBJ2-7
clone size: .
CDR3 DNA: TGCGCCAGCAGCCAAGAGACGGCGGGTCGGTGGGCCGAGCAGTACTTC
CDR3 protein: CASSQETAGRWAEQYF

D gene: TRBD1
V gene: TRBV6-1
J gene: TRBJ2-7
clone size: .
CDR3 DNA: TGTGCCAGCCTTTGGGACAGGAATAACTACGAGCAGTACTTC
CDR3 protein: CASLWDRNNYEQYF

D gene: TRBD2
V gene: TRBV20-1
J gene: TRBJ2-1
clone size: few
CDR3 DNA: TGCAGTGCTTCTAGCGGGGTGGAGAGGTTCTTC
CDR3 protein: CSASSGVERFF

D gene: TRBD1
V gene: TRBV5-1
J gene: TRBJ1-4
clone size: .
CDR3 DNA: TGCGCCAGCAGCTCAGGACAGGGTTATGAAAAACTGTTTTTT
CDR3 protein: CASSSGQGYEKLFF

D gene: TRBD2
V gene: TRBV29-1
J gene: TRBJ2-3
clone size: .
CDR3 DNA: TGCAGCTTCGCGGGTAGGAGCGGGAGTAACGCAGATACGCAGTATTTT
CDR3 protein: CSFAGRSGSNADTQYF

D gene: .
V gene: TRBV2
J gene: TRBJ2-6
clone size: few
CDR3 DNA: TGTGCCAGCAGAGAGTCCAATGGGGCCAACGTCCTGACTTTC
CDR3 protein: CASRESNGANVLTF

D gene: TRBD1
V gene: TRBV7-2
J gene: TRBJ2-1
clone size: .
CDR3 DNA: TGTGCCAGCAGCTTGGAGACAGGGGTCTACAATGAGCAGTTCTTC
CDR3 protein: CASSLETGVYNEQFF

D gene: .
V gene: TRBV19
J gene: TRBJ1-3
clone size: .
CDR3 DNA: TGTGCCAGTAGTTCGAAGAACACGTGGGGAGGAAACACCATATATTTT
CDR3 protein: CASSSKNTWGGNTIYF

D gene: TRBD2
V gene: TRBV15
J gene: TRBJ2-5
clone size: .
CDR3 DNA: TGTGCCACCAACGATTACGGGACTAGCGGTGAGACCCAGTACTTC
CDR3 protein: CATNDYGTSGETQYF

D gene: TRBD1
V gene: TRBV7-6
J gene: TRBJ2-2
clone size: .
CDR3 DNA: TGTGCCAGCAGTTCCATCCCCCAGGGGGCCGGGGAGCTGTTTTTT
CDR3 protein: CASSSIPQGAGELFF

D gene: TRBD1
V gene: TRBV5-1
J gene: TRBJ2-1
clone size: .
CDR3 DNA: TGCGCCAGCAGCTTGGTCGGGACAGGGGGACTTAATGAGCAGTTCTTC
CDR3 protein: CASSLVGTGGLNEQFF

D gene: .
V gene: TRBV7-9
J gene: TRBJ2-4
clone size: .
CDR3 DNA: TGTGCCAGCAGCTTAGCGCTAGGTGCGGGTTGGAACATTCAGTACTTC
CDR3 protein: CASSLALGAGWNIQYF

D gene: .
V gene: TRBV2
J gene: TRBJ1-1
clone size: .
CDR3 DNA: TGTGCCAGCAGTTTCAAACCGAACACTGAAGCTTTCTTT
CDR3 protein: CASSFKPNTEAFF

D gene: TRBD2
V gene: TRBV19
J gene: TRBJ2-7
clone size: .
CDR3 DNA: TGTGCCAGTAGTCCGAGCCGGCTTGGGACTAGCGGGACTCTCGAGCAGTACTTC
CDR3 protein: CASSPSRLGTSGTLEQYF

D gene: .
V gene: TRBV28
J gene: TRBJ1-5
clone size: few
CDR3 DNA: TGTGCCAGCCACACTCGGCAGGGGAATCAGCCCCAGCATTTT
CDR3 protein: CASHTRQGNQPQHF

D gene: .
V gene: TRBV5-8
J gene: TRBJ1-5
clone size: .
CDR3 DNA: TGTGCCAGCAGCTCTCGTAGTATGGGCAATCAGCCCCAGCATTTT
CDR3 protein: CASSSRSMGNQPQHF

D gene: .
V gene: TRBV19
J gene: TRBJ1-2
clone size: once
CDR3 DNA: TGTGCCAGTAGTATTGGGATTACTAACTATGGCTACACCTTC
CDR3 protein: CASSIGITNYGYTF

D gene: TRBD2
V gene: TRBV29-1
J gene: TRBJ2-7
clone size: .
CDR3 DNA: TGCAGCGTTGCCCTTCTAGCGGGAGGGCCGACCTACGAGCAGTACTTC
CDR3 protein: CSVALLAGGPTYEQYF

D gene: .
V gene: TRBV7-3
J gene: TRBJ1-5
clone size: .
CDR3 DNA: TGTGCCAGCAGCTTAGGAGGGGGGAATCAGCCCCAGCATTTT
CDR3 protein: CASSLGGGNQPQHF

D gene: .
V gene: TRBV10-2
J gene: TRBJ2-4
clone size: .
CDR3 DNA: TGCGCCAGCACCAGTTATCTAGCCAAAAACATTCAGTACTTC
CDR3 protein: CASTSYLAKNIQYF

D gene: .
V gene: TRBV11-2
J gene: TRBJ1-2
clone size: .
CDR3 DNA: TGTGCCAGCAGCTCGGGGGGGGTTGGCTATGGCTACACCTTC
CDR3 protein: CASSSGGVGYGYTF

D gene: TRBD1
V gene: TRBV29-1
J gene: TRBJ1-2
clone size: .
CDR3 DNA: TGCAGCGTTGAACTGGGAGCGGACAGGGGGTTGGGCTACACCTTC
CDR3 protein: CSVELGADRGLGYTF

D gene: .
V gene: TRBV14
J gene: TRBJ2-2
clone size: .
CDR3 DNA: TGTGCCAGCAGCCGATCCGGGATCACTGTTACCGGGGAGCTGTTTTTT
CDR3 protein: CASSRSGITVTGELFF

D gene: TRBD1
V gene: TRBV18
J gene: TRBJ1-3
clone size: .
CDR3 DNA: TGTGCCAGCTCACGAGACAGGGGTTATTCTGGAAACACCATATATTTT
CDR3 protein: CASSRDRGYSGNTIYF

D gene: .
V gene: TRBV2
J gene: TRBJ1-1
clone size: .
CDR3 DNA: TGTGCCAGCAGGGGACAAACTTACACTGAAGCTTTCTTT
CDR3 protein: CASRGQTYTEAFF

D gene: .
V gene: TRBV4-3
J gene: TRBJ1-6
clone size: .
CDR3 DNA: TGCGCCAGCAGCCCAGGGGCGAATTCACCCCTCCACTTT
CDR3 protein: CASSPGANSPLHF

D gene: TRBD1
V gene: TRBV7-8
J gene: TRBJ1-5
clone size: .
CDR3 DNA: TGTGCCAGCAGCTTGACAGGGCTTAGCAATCAGCCCCAGCATTTT
CDR3 protein: CASSLTGLSNQPQHF